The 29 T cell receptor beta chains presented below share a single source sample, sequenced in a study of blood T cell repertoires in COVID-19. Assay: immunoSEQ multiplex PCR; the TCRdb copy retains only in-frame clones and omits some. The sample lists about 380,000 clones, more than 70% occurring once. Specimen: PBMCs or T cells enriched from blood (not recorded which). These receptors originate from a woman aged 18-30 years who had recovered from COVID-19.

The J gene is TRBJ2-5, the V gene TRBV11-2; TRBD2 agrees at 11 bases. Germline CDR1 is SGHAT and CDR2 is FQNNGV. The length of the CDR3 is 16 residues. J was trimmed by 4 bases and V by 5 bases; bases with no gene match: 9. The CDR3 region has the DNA TGTGCCAGCAGCCCTCAACTAGCGGGGGCCGGAGAGACCCAGTACTTC. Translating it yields CASSPQLAGAGETQYF.

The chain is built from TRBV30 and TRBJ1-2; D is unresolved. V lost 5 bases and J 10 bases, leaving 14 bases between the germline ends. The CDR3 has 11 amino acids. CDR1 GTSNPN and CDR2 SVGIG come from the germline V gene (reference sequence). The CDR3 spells CAWGPSGPYTF. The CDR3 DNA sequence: TGTGCCTGGGGCCCGAGCGGGCCCTACACCTTC.

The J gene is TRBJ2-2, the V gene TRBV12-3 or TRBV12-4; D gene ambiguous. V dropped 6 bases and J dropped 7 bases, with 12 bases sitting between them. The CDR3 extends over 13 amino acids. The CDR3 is CASRFGGGGELFF. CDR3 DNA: TGTGCCAGCAGATTTGGTGGCGGCGGGGAGCTGTTTTTT.

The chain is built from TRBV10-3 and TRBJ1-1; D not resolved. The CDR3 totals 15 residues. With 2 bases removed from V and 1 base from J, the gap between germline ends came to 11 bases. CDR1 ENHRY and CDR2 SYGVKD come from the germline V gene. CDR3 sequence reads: CAISEPGAKNTEAFF. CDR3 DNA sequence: TGTGCCATCAGTGAGCCCGGAGCTAAGAACACTGAAGCTTTCTTT.

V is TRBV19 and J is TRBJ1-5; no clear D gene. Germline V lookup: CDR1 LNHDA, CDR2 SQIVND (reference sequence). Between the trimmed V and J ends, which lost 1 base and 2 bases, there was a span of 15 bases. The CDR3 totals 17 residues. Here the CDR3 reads CASSIVWTGGGNQPQHF. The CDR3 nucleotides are TGTGCCAGTAGTATAGTCTGGACGGGAGGCGGCAATCAGCCCCAGCATTTT.

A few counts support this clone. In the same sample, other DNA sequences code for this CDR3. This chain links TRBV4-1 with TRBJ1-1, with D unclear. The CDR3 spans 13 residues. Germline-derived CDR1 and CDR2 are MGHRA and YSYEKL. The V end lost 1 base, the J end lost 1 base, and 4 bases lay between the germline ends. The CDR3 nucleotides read TGCGCCAGCAGCCAAGGGGCGAACACTGAAGCTTTCTTT. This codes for CASSQGANTEAFF.

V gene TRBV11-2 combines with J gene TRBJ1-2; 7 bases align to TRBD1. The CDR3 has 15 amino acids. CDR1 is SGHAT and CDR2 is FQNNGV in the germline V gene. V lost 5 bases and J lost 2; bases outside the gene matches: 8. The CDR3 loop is CASSVSPGQNYGYTF. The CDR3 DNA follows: TGTGCCAGCAGCGTTTCCCCGGGACAGAACTATGGCTACACCTTC.

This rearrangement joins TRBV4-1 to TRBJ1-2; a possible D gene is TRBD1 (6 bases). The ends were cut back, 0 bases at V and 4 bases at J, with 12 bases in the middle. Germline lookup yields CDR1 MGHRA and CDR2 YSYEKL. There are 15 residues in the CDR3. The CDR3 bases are TGCGCCAGCAGCCAAGATTCGGGGGGGCTCTATGGCTACACCTTC. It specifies CASSQDSGGLYGYTF.

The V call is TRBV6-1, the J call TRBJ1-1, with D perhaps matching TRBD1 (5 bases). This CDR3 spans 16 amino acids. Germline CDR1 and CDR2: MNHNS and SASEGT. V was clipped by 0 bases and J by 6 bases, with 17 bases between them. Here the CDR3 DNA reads TGTGCCAGCAGTGAAGCCCTTCGGGGGGGAGTTCCTGAAGCTTTCTTT. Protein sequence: CASSEALRGGVPEAFF.

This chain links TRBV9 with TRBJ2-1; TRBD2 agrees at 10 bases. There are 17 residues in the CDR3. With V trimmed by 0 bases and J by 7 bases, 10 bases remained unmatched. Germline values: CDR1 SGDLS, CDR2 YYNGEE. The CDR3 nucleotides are TGTGCCAGCAGCGTAGAGGGTAGCGGGGGGTCATGGAATGAGCAGTTCTTC. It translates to CASSVEGSGGSWNEQFF.

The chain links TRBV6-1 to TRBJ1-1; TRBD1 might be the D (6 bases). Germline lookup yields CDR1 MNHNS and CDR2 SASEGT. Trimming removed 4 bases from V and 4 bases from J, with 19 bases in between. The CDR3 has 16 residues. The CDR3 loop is CASSGPLSVGGTEAFF. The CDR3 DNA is TGTGCCAGCAGTGGGCCCCTATCAGTAGGGGGCACTGAAGCTTTCTTT.

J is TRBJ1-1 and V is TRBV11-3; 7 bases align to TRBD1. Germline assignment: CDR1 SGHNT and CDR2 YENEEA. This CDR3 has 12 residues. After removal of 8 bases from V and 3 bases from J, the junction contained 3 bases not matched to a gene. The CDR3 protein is CASQGEDTEAFF. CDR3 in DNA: TGTGCCAGCCAGGGGGAGGACACTGAAGCTTTCTTT.

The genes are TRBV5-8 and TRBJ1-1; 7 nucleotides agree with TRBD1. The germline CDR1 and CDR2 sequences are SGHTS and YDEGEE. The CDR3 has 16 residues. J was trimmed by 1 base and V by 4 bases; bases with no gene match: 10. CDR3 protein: CASSHIRDSWNTEAFF. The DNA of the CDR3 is TGTGCCAGCAGCCATATTCGGGACAGTTGGAACACTGAAGCTTTCTTT.

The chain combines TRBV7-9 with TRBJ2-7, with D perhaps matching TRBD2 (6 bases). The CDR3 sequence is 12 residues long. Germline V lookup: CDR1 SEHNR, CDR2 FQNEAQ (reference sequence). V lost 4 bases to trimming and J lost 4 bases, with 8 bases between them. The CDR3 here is CASSWTTYEQYF. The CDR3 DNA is TGTGCCAGCAGCTGGACTACTTACGAGCAGTACTTC.

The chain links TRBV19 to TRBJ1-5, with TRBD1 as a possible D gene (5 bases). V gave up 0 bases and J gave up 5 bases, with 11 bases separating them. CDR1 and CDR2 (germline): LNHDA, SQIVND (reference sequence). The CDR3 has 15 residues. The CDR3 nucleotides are TGTGCCAGTAGTATAGATACAGGACCCTATCAGCCCCAGCATTTT. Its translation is CASSIDTGPYQPQHF.

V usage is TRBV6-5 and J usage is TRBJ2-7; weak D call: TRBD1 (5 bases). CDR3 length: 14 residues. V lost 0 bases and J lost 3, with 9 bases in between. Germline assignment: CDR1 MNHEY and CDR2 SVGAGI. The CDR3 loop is CASSYSSQGYEQYF. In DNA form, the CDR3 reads TGTGCCAGCAGTTACTCTTCCCAGGGCTACGAGCAGTACTTC.

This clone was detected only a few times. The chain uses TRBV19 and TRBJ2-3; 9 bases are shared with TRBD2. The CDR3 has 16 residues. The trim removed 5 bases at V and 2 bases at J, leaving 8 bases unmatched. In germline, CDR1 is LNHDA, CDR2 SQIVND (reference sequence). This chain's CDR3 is CASSPIAGDITDTQYF. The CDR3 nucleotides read TGTGCCAGTAGTCCCATAGCGGGGGACATCACAGATACGCAGTATTTT.

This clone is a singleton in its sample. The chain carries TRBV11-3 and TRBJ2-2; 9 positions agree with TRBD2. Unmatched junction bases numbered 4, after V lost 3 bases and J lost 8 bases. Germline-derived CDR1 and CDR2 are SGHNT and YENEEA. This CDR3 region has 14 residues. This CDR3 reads CASSLTGLAGELFF. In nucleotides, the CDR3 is TGTGCCAGCAGCTTGACGGGACTAGCTGGGGAGCTGTTTTTT.

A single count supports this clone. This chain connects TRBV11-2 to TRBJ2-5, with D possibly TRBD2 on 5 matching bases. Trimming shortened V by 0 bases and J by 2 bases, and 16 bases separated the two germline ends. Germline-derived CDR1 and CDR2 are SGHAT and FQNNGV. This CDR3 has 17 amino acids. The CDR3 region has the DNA TGTGCCAGCAGCTTAGATCGTAAAACGGGGTCACAAGAGACCCAGTACTTC. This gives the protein CASSLDRKTGSQETQYF.

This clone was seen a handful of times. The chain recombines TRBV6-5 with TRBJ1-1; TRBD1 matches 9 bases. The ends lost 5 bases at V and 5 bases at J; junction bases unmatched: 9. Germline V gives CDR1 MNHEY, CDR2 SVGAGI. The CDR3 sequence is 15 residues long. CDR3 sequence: CASSPGTGLGTEAFF. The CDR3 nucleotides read TGTGCCAGCAGTCCCGGGACAGGGTTGGGAACTGAAGCTTTCTTT.

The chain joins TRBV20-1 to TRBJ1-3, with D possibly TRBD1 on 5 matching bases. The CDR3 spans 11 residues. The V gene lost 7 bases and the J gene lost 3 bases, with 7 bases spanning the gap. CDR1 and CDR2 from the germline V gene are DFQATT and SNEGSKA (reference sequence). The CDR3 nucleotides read TGCAGTGTGCAGGGTGGAAACACCATATATTTT. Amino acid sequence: CSVQGGNTIYF.

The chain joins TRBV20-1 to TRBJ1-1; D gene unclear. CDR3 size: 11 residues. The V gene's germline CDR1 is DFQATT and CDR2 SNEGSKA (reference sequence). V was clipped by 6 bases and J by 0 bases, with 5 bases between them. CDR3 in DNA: TGCAGTGCCCAAATGAACACTGAAGCTTTCTTT. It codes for CSAQMNTEAFF.

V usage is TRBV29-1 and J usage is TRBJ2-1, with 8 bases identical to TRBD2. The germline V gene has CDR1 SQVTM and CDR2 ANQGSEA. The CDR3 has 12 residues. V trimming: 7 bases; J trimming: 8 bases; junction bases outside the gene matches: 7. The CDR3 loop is CSAGGALYEQFF. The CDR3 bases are TGCAGCGCGGGGGGGGCATTATATGAGCAGTTCTTC.

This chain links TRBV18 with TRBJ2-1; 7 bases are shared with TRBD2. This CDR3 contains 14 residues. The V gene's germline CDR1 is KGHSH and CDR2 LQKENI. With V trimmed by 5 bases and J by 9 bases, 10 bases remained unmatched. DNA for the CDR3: TGTGCCAGCTCAGAGCGGGACGGGTCTATTGAGCAGTTCTTC. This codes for CASSERDGSIEQFF.

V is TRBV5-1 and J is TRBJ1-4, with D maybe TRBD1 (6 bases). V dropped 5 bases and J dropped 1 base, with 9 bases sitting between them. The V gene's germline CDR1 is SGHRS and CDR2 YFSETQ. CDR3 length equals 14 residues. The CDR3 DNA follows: TGCGCCAGCAGTCCAGGGGTAACTAATGAAAAACTGTTTTTT. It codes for CASSPGVTNEKLFF.

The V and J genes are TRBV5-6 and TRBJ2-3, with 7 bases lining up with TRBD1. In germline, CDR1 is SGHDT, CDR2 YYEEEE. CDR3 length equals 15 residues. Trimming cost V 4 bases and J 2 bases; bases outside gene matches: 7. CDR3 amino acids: CASSTRDSFTDTQYF. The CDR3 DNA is TGTGCCAGCAGCACACGGGACAGCTTCACAGATACGCAGTATTTT. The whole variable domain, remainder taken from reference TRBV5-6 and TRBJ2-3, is DAGVTQSPTHLIKTRGQQVTLRCSPKSGHDTVSWYQQALGQGPQFIFQYYEEEERQRGNFPDRFSGHQFPNYSSELNVNALLLGDSALYLCASSTRDSFTDTQYFGPGTRLTVL.

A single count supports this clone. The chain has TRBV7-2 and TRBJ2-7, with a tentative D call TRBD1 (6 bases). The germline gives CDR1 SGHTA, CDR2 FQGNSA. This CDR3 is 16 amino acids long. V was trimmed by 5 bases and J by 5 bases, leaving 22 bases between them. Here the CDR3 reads CASSQFWTSRDNEQYF. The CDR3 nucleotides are TGTGCCAGCAGCCAGTTTTGGACTTCAAGGGACAACGAGCAGTACTTC.

CDR3 nucleotides: TGCGCCAGCAACCCTACGACAGGGGGCATCTATGGCTACACCTTC. This encodes CASNPTTGGIYGYTF. The chain employs TRBV5-1 and TRBJ1-2; the match to TRBD1 covers 10 bases. The CDR3 runs to 15 residues. CDR1 SGHRS and CDR2 YFSETQ come from the germline V gene. Losses at the gene ends were 6 bases for V and 4 bases for J; bases not matched to a gene: 9.

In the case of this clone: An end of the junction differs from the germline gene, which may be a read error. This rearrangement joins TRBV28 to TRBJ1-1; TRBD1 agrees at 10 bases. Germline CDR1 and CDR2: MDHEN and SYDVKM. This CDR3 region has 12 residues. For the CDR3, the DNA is TGTGCCAGCAGTTTGAGGCGGGACAGGGGTTTTTTT. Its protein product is CASSLRRDRGFF.